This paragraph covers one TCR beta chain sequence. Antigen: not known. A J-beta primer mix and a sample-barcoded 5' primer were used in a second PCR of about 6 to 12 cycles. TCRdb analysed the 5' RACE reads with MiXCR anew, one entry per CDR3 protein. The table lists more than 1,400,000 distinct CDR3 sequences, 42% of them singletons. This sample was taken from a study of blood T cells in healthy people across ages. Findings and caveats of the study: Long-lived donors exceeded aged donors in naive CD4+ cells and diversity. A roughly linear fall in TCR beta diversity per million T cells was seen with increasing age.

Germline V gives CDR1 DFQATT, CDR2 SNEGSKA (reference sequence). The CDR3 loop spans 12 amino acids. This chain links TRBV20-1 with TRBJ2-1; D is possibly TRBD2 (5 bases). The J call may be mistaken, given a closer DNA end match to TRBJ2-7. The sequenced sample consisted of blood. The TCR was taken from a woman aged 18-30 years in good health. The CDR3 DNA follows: TGCAGTGCTAACGGGAAAATCCACGAGCAGTACTTC. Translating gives CSANGKIHEQYF.